This T cell receptor beta chain was recorded in a study of OX40 agonist ivuxolimab in advanced cancers. Findings of the study overall: Expanded clones tended on average to be more numerous among CD8+ T cells than CD4+. Among patients with partial responses at 0.1-3.0 mg/kg, clonal expansion was among the lowest. Nonresponders included some who also had low normalized T-cell clonal expansion. By week 6 at 0.1 to 3.0 mg/kg, blood CD4+ and CD8+ T cells had expanded clonally.

Using immunoSEQ multiplex PCR, the repertoire was profiled, and TCRdb retains in-frame clones only, with some absent. The data contain over 90,000 clones, 70% to 90% of them singletons. Note on this clone: What it recognizes is unknown.

This receptor was identified in an adult with an advanced solid tumor such as melanoma, head and neck, liver or kidney cancer. The sequences come from CD4+ or CD8+ T cells sorted from blood, collected in a trial of the OX40 agonist ivuxolimab.

CDR3 nucleotides: TGCGCCAGCAGCTTGTTTCAGCCCGTCGGGGGGGGCACAGATACGCAGTATTTT. It translates to CASSLFQPVGGGTDTQYF. The chain carries TRBV5-1 and TRBJ2-3; 8 nucleotides agree with TRBD2. The CDR3 runs to 18 residues. Germline lookup yields CDR1 SGHRS and CDR2 YFSETQ. V shed 1 base and J 1 base; nucleotides not matched to a gene: 11. The full variable domain, with the rest looked up from reference TRBV5-1 and TRBJ2-3, is KAGVTQTPRYLIKTRGQQVTLSCSPISGHRSVSWYQQTPGQGLQFLFEYFSETQRNKGNFPGRFSGRQFSNSRSEMNVSTLELGDSALYLCASSLFQPVGGGTDTQYFGPGTRLTVL.